The 32 T cell receptor beta chains listed next were all sequenced from one sample in a study of response to subunit inactivated influenza vaccine. Via MiXCR, TCRdb re-called the RT-PCR reads, giving one row per CDR3 protein. The table shows 530,000 or so distinct CDR3 sequences, with about an eighth occurring only once. The sequencing here drew on PBMCs from blood, taken on the day of vaccination. These receptors all come from a man aged 50-60 years who received an inactivated influenza vaccine.

This clonotype was counted at least ten times. V and J are TRBV5-1 and TRBJ2-2; D unclear. The germline V gene encodes CDR1 SGHRS and CDR2 YFSETQ. With 0 bases removed from V and 2 bases from J, the gap between germline ends came to 14 bases. The CDR3 is 17 residues long. Here the CDR3 DNA reads TGCGCCAGCAGCTTGGCCGAAGGCGTCCCAAACACCGGGGAGCTGTTTTTT. Translation: CASSLAEGVPNTGELFF.

This clonotype has only a few counts. This chain links TRBV12-3 or TRBV12-4 with TRBJ1-1; possible D gene TRBD1, 5 bases. V dropped 5 bases and J dropped 3 bases, with 16 bases sitting between them. This CDR3 is 15 amino acids long. This CDR3 reads CASSGGGDFYTEAFF. CDR3 sequence (DNA): TGTGCCAGCAGTGGGGGGGGGGATTTCTACACTGAAGCTTTCTTT.

In the case of this clonotype: A read error may explain this, as a much larger clone is one base away. This chain links TRBV4-2 with TRBJ2-7; the D gene is possibly TRBD1 (5 bases). Deletions cut 0 bases from V and 3 bases from J, with 9 bases between. This CDR3 has 14 amino acids. Germline V gene lookup returns CDR1 LGHNA and CDR2 YNFKEQ. CDR3 sequence: CASSQEGANYEQYF. CDR3 coding DNA: TGTGCCAGCAGCCAAGAAGGGGCGAACTACGAGCAGTACTTC.

In this sample, this clonotype turned up many times. The rearrangement links TRBV6-2 or TRBV6-3 to TRBJ1-5; no firm D call. The CDR3 loop spans 16 amino acids. Trimming took 0 bases from V and 2 from J, leaving 11 bases between them. CDR1 MNHEY and CDR2 SVGEGT come from the germline V gene. The CDR3 DNA sequence: TGTGCCAGCAGTTACTCGAACTCCCTCCGCAATCAGCCCCAGCATTTT. It encodes CASSYSNSLRNQPQHF.

This clonotype was seen ten or more times. The CDR3 bases are TGCGCCAGCAGCTACGGGGGTGGAGATACGCAGTATTTT. Translated: CASSYGGGDTQYF. This chain uses TRBV5-1 with TRBJ2-3, with a possible D match to TRBD2 (6 bases). Germline-derived CDR1 and CDR2 are SGHRS and YFSETQ. This CDR3 spans 13 amino acids. V was clipped by 3 bases and J by 5 bases, with 10 bases between them.

The V gene is TRBV12-3 or TRBV12-4, the J gene TRBJ1-2; D possibly corresponds to TRBD1 (6 bases). V lost 3 bases and J lost 8, with 13 bases in between. The CDR3 covers 13 residues. The CDR3 is CASSFLGAQGYTF. The CDR3 nucleotides are TGTGCCAGCAGTTTCTTGGGGGCGCAGGGCTACACCTTC.

As for this clonotype: A much larger clone differs from this one at a single base, so this may be a read error. V is TRBV19 and J is TRBJ2-4, with 7 bases identical to TRBD1. The CDR3 runs to 16 residues. V gave up 6 bases and J gave up 8 bases; unmatched junction bases: 16. Per the germline V gene, CDR1 is LNHDA and CDR2 is SQIVND (reference sequence). The CDR3 here is CASSHRQGAVGDIQYF. DNA for the CDR3: TGTGCCAGTAGCCATAGACAGGGTGCGGTGGGGGACATTCAGTACTTC.

The chain uses TRBV5-1 and TRBJ2-7; possible D gene TRBD2, 5 bases. V was pared by 4 bases and J by 1 base, with 12 bases between. Looked up from germline, CDR1 is SGHRS and CDR2 is YFSETQ. The CDR3 totals 14 residues. The DNA for the CDR3 is TGCGCCAGCAGCCCATTCGGGATTTCCTACGAGCAGTACTTC. Translated: CASSPFGISYEQYF.

The gene calls are TRBV2 and TRBJ2-1, with D possibly called TRBD1 or TRBD2 (5 bases each). V gave up 6 bases and J gave up 5 bases, with 14 bases separating them. The CDR3 is 14 amino acids. CDR1 and CDR2 (germline): SNHLY, FYNNEI. In DNA form, the CDR3 reads TGTGCCAGCAGGTCCGGGACCCCGCACAATGAGCAGTTCTTC. This codes for CASRSGTPHNEQFF.

This sequence joins TRBV6-1 and TRBJ1-1; D might be TRBD1 (5 bases). The CDR3 runs 13 residues. Trimming took 4 bases from V and 4 from J, leaving 10 bases between them. Germline V gene sequence: CDR1 MNHNS, CDR2 SASEGT. The CDR3 loop is CASSGQLRTEAFF. Written as DNA, the CDR3 is TGTGCCAGCAGTGGACAGCTGCGCACTGAAGCTTTCTTT.

This clonotype has more than one count but fewer than ten. The chain employs TRBV6-2 or TRBV6-3 and TRBJ2-7; TRBD1 agrees at 7 bases. After removal of 4 bases from V and 2 bases from J, the junction contained 11 bases not matched to a gene. The CDR3 sequence is 16 residues long. Per the germline V gene, CDR1 is MNHEY and CDR2 is SVGEGT. The CDR3 reads CASSSQSGTAAYEQYF. The CDR3 bases are TGTGCCAGCAGTTCACAATCCGGGACAGCTGCCTACGAGCAGTACTTC.

This clonotype was observed a handful of times. The rearrangement uses TRBV12-3 or TRBV12-4 and TRBJ2-7; D is perhaps TRBD2 (6 bases). This CDR3 has 13 residues. Trimming stripped 7 bases from V and 2 bases from J, with 12 bases between. CDR3 residues: CASTRETTYEQYF. CDR3 in DNA: TGTGCCAGCACCCGGGAGACGACCTACGAGCAGTACTTC.

This clonotype was detected only a few times. This chain connects TRBV6-1 to TRBJ2-7, with a possible D match to TRBD1 (6 bases). V lost 5 bases to trimming and J lost 2 bases, with 16 bases between them. The CDR3 has 15 amino acids. CDR1 and CDR2 from the germline V gene are MNHNS and SASEGT. The CDR3 loop is CASSRETGSTYEQYF. The CDR3 nucleotides are TGTGCCAGCAGTAGAGAAACAGGGTCCACCTACGAGCAGTACTTC.

This clonotype appeared many times. V gene TRBV18 combines with J gene TRBJ2-7; 11 bases are shared with TRBD1. Germline CDR1 reads KGHSH; CDR2 reads LQKENI. CDR3 length: 15 residues. The trim removed 3 bases at V and 6 bases at J, leaving 7 bases unmatched. CDR3 nucleotide sequence: TGTGCCAGCTCACCCGGGACAGGGGGTCGAAGCGAGCAGTACTTC. This encodes CASSPGTGGRSEQYF.

At least ten counts were recorded for this clonotype. This chain uses TRBV6-5 with TRBJ2-7; weak D call: TRBD1 (6 bases). Germline lookup yields CDR1 MNHEY and CDR2 SVGAGI. The V end was cut by 0 bases, the J end by 2 bases, with 23 bases between. The CDR3 covers 19 residues. In DNA form, the CDR3 reads TGTGCCAGCAGTTACTCGACTCTACCAGGACAGCTCCTTCCCTACGAGCAGTACTTC. Its protein product is CASSYSTLPGQLLPYEQYF.

The chain uses TRBV6-2 or TRBV6-3 and TRBJ2-5, with unresolved D. Trimming stripped 2 bases from V and 0 bases from J, with 7 bases between. The CDR3 is 14 amino acids. Germline CDR1 MNHEY, CDR2 SVGEGT. The CDR3 loop reads CASSYGQNQETQYF. The DNA of the CDR3 is TGTGCCAGCAGTTACGGGCAAAACCAAGAGACCCAGTACTTC.

The rearrangement uses TRBV29-1 and TRBJ2-1, with D perhaps being TRBD1 or TRBD2 (5 bases each). CDR1 and CDR2 (germline): SQVTM, ANQGSEA. V lost 0 bases and J 4 bases, leaving 19 bases between the germline ends. This CDR3 contains 17 residues. CDR3 nucleotides: TGCAGCGTTGAAGATGGGCGTTGGGGCGGGTCGTACAATGAGCAGTTCTTC. Protein: CSVEDGRWGGSYNEQFF.

V usage is TRBV4-3 and J usage is TRBJ2-7; D may be TRBD1 (6 bases). CDR1 and CDR2 from the germline V gene are LGHNA and YSLEER. Between the trimmed V and J ends, which lost 3 bases and 12 bases, there was a span of 21 bases. The CDR3 spans 14 residues. CDR3 in amino acids: CASSQNRDKGPRYF. CDR3 sequence (DNA): TGCGCCAGCAGCCAGAACCGGGACAAAGGCCCCCGGTACTTC.

This clonotype was observed a few times. The rearrangement uses TRBV28 and TRBJ1-1, with TRBD1 identical over 7 bases. The germline V gene has CDR1 MDHEN and CDR2 SYDVKM. V gave up 0 bases and J gave up 4 bases; unmatched junction bases: 8. This CDR3 region has 16 residues. This chain's CDR3 is CASSLWGGQMRTEAFF. CDR3 DNA: TGTGCCAGCAGTTTATGGGGGGGACAGATGCGCACTGAAGCTTTCTTT.

This clonotype was counted a few times. The J gene is TRBJ2-1, the V gene TRBV5-1, with 8 bases matching TRBD2. The germline V gene encodes CDR1 SGHRS and CDR2 YFSETQ. The CDR3 extends over 14 amino acids. V lost 0 bases, J lost 8 bases, and 4 bases stayed unmatched. CDR3 coding DNA: TGCGCCAGCAGCTTGGTGACTAGCGTCTATGAGCAGTTCTTC. Amino acid sequence: CASSLVTSVYEQFF.

This clonotype was picked up many times. The CDR3 spells CASRKDGSGNTIYF. The CDR3 DNA sequence: TGTGCCAGCAGGAAGGACGGCTCTGGAAACACCATATATTTT. The chain joins TRBV11-1 to TRBJ1-3, with D hard to call. Germline CDR1 is SGHAT and CDR2 is FQDESV (reference sequence). V lost 6 bases and J lost 0, with 9 bases in between. The CDR3 extends over 14 amino acids.

In this sample, this clonotype turned up many times. This chain joins TRBV27 and TRBJ2-3, with a weak D call TRBD2 (5 bases). CDR1 and CDR2 (germline): MNHEY, SMNVEV (reference sequence). Trimming left V 6 bases short and J 2 bases short, with 12 bases between. The CDR3 length is 14 residues. The CDR3 spells CASRRRGITDTQYF. CDR3 coding DNA: TGTGCCAGCAGGAGGAGAGGGATCACAGATACGCAGTATTTT.

The chain employs TRBV20-1 and TRBJ2-3; no definite D call. V was shortened by 2 bases and J by 0 bases, with 6 bases between the two germline ends. The CDR3 is 13 amino acids. From germline, CDR1 is DFQATT and CDR2 SNEGSKA (reference sequence). The CDR3 here is CSARTHSTDTQYF. For the CDR3, the DNA is TGCAGTGCTAGAACACATAGCACAGATACGCAGTATTTT.

This chain connects TRBV29-1 to TRBJ1-5; a possible D gene is TRBD1 (6 bases). Germline CDR1 and CDR2: SQVTM and ANQGSEA. The CDR3 length is 13 residues. V gave up 6 bases and J gave up 7 bases, with 16 bases separating them. This CDR3 reads CSVATGFGQPQHF. The CDR3, as DNA: TGCAGCGTCGCTACAGGGTTTGGCCAGCCCCAGCATTTT.

The genes are TRBV6-2 or TRBV6-3 and TRBJ2-1; D remains ambiguous. Germline V CDR1 and CDR2: MNHEY, SVGEGT. V was pared by 6 bases and J by 3 bases, with 12 bases between. The length of the CDR3 is 14 residues. Written as DNA, the CDR3 is TGTGCCAGCAGACCTCATACAGACTACAATGAGCAGTTCTTC. Translating it yields CASRPHTDYNEQFF.

This clonotype was seen only a few times. This chain links TRBV9 with TRBJ2-3; TRBD2 aligns across 11 bases. Germline-derived CDR1 and CDR2 are SGDLS and YYNGEE. The CDR3 extends over 15 amino acids. After removal of 4 bases from V and 2 bases from J, the junction contained 3 bases not matched to a gene. CDR3 region: CASSTSGSPTDTQYF. CDR3 DNA: TGTGCCAGCAGCACTAGCGGGAGTCCCACAGATACGCAGTATTTT.

This clonotype was picked up many times. V is TRBV29-1 and J is TRBJ2-5, with D unresolved. The CDR3 covers 12 residues. Per the germline V gene, CDR1 is SQVTM and CDR2 is ANQGSEA. Between the trimmed V and J ends, which lost 4 bases and 5 bases, there was a span of 11 bases. CDR3 DNA sequence: TGCAGCGTTGTTAGCCAGTACGAGACCCAGTACTTC. Protein: CSVVSQYETQYF.

This clonotype showed up many times. The V call is TRBV25-1, the J call TRBJ1-1, with unresolved D. V dropped 3 bases and J dropped 4 bases, with 3 bases sitting between them. The germline V gene encodes CDR1 MGHDK and CDR2 SYGVNS. The CDR3 consists of 11 residues. The CDR3 protein is CASSDSTEAFF. The CDR3 region has the DNA TGTGCCAGCAGTGATAGCACTGAAGCTTTCTTT.

The sample holds a few counts of this clonotype. The V gene is TRBV20-1, the J gene TRBJ1-1, with unresolved D. The CDR3 length is 14 residues. The germline V gene has CDR1 DFQATT and CDR2 SNEGSKA (reference sequence). The V end lost 3 bases, the J end lost 1 base, and 12 bases lay between the germline ends. The CDR3 coding sequence is TGCAGTGCTAGGAGGGCCGCCGGGAACACTGAAGCTTTCTTT. It is translated as CSARRAAGNTEAFF.

The rearrangement links TRBV6-5 to TRBJ1-1, with D possibly being TRBD1 (5 bases). V dropped 0 bases and J dropped 6 bases, with 14 bases sitting between them. This CDR3 spans 15 amino acids. The germline CDR1 and CDR2 sequences are MNHEY and SVGAGI. DNA of the CDR3: TGTGCCAGCAGTTACTCGATCGCTCCGGGACCTGAAGCTTTCTTT. It yields the protein CASSYSIAPGPEAFF.

The sample holds many counts of this clonotype. This chain links TRBV9 with TRBJ2-7; 8 bases fit TRBD1. The CDR3 is 15 residues long. The V gene's germline CDR1 is SGDLS and CDR2 YYNGEE. Unmatched junction bases numbered 6, after V lost 0 bases and J lost 4 bases. The CDR3: CASSVASGGGYEQYF. For the CDR3, the DNA is TGTGCCAGCAGCGTAGCATCAGGGGGCGGATACGAGCAGTACTTC.

This clonotype was counted between two and nine times. V gene TRBV24-1 combines with J gene TRBJ2-1; D is perhaps TRBD2 (7 bases). V gave up 2 bases and J gave up 6 bases, with 19 bases separating them. Per the germline V gene, CDR1 is KGHDR and CDR2 is SFDVKD. This CDR3 contains 17 residues. DNA for the CDR3: TGTGCCACCAGTGATTCATCAGGGGCGGGAGTATCCAATGAGCAGTTCTTC. Translation gives CATSDSSGAGVSNEQFF.